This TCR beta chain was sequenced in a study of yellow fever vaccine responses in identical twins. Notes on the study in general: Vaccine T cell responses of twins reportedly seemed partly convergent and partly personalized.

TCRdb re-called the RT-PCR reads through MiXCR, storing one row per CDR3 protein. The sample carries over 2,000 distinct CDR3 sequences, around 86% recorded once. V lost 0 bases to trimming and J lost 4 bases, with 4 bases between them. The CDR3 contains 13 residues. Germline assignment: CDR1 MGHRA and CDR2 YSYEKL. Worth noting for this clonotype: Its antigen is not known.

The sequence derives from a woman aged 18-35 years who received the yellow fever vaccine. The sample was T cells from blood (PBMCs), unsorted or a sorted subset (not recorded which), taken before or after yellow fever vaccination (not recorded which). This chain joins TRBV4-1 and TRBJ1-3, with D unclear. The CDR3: CASSQDTGNTIYF. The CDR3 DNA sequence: TGCGCCAGCAGCCAAGATACAGGAAACACCATATATTTT.